This TCR beta chain was documented in a study of blood T cells in healthy people across ages. On the study more broadly: About one barcoded beta molecule per two T cells was the capture yield of template switching. Study results and limitations: TCR beta diversity per million T cells fell roughly linearly with age.

This clonotype was counted a few times. The antigen is unknown. Through a sample-barcoded 5' primer and a J-beta primer mix, a second PCR was run for roughly 7 to 12 cycles. Unique molecular identifiers of 12 random nucleotides labeled each cDNA. TCRdb called the 5' RACE reads again in MiXCR, with one record for every CDR3 protein. Altogether about 1.4 million distinct CDR3 sequences are present, roughly 64% being singletons, with the ten largest covering over 6.5%. CDR1 is LGHNT, CDR2 FRNRAP, per germline. CDR3 length: 13 residues. Trimming stripped 5 bases from V and 2 bases from J, with 8 bases between.

V and J are TRBV12-5 and TRBJ2-3, with D uncertain. The TCR comes from a man in his late teens or twenties in good health. The sequenced sample consisted of blood. Here the CDR3 reads CASGPPFTDTQYF. For the CDR3, the DNA is TGTGCTAGTGGTCCGCCATTCACAGATACGCAGTATTTT.